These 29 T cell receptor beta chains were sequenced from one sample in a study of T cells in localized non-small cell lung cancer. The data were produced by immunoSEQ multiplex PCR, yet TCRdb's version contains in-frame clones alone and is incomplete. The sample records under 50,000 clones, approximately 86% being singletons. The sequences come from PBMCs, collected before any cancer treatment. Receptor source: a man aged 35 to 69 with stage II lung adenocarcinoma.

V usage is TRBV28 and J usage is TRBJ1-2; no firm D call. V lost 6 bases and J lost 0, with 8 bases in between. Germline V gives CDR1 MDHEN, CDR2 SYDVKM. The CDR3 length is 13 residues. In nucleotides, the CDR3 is TGTGCCAGCAGAGCAGTGGCTAACTATGGCTACACCTTC. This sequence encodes CASRAVANYGYTF.

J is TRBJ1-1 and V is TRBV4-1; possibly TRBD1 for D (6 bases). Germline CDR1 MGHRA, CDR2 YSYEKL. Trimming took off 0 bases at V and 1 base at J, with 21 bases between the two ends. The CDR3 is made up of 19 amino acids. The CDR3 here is CASSQETGARVFKNTEAFF. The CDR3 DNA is TGCGCCAGCAGCCAAGAAACGGGGGCTCGGGTGTTTAAGAACACTGAAGCTTTCTTT.

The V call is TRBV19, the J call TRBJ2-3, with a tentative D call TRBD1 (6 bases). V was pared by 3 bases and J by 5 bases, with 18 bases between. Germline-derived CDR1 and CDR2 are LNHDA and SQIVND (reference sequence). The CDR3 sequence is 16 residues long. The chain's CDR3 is CASSISQGFLVDTQYF. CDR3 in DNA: TGTGCCAGTAGTATTAGTCAGGGGTTTTTAGTAGATACGCAGTATTTT.

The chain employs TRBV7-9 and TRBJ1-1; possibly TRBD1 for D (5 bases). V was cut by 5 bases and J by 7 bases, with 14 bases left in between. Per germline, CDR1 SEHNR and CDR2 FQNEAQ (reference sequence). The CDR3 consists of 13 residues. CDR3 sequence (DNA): TGTGCCAGCAGCCCCCGGGACCGCCGTGAAGCTTTCTTT. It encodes CASSPRDRREAFF.

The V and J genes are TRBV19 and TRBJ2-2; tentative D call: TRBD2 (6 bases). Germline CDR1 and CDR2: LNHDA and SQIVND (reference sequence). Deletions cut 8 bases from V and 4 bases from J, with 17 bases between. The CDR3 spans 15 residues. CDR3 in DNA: TGTGCCAGTTCTGGGGTAGCGGTGCTCACCGGGGAGCTGTTTTTT. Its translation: CASSGVAVLTGELFF.

CDR3 in amino acids: CASSLGTSNTGELFF. The CDR3 DNA follows: TGCGCCAGCAGCTTAGGCACCTCGAACACCGGGGAGCTGTTTTTT. The V call is TRBV5-1, the J call TRBJ2-2, with D uncertain. This CDR3 comprises 15 residues. V dropped 2 bases and J dropped 0 bases, with 8 bases sitting between them. Germline CDR1 is SGHRS and CDR2 is YFSETQ.

The CDR3 nucleotides are TGTGCCAGCAGTGCTACAGGGGCACGAGGCACTGAAGCTTTCTTT. This codes for CASSATGARGTEAFF. The V gene is TRBV6-1, the J gene TRBJ1-1, with TRBD1 matching 7 bases. The CDR3 extends over 15 amino acids. Per germline, CDR1 MNHNS and CDR2 SASEGT. The J segment lost 4 bases and the V segment lost 4 bases, leaving 9 bases of the junction unmatched.

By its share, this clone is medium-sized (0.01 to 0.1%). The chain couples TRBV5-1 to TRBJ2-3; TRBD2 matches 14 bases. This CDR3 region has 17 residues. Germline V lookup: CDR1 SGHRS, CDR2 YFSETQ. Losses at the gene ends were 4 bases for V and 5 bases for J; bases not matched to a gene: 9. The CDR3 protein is CASSPWTSGGPGDTQYF. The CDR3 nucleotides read TGCGCCAGCAGCCCCTGGACTAGCGGGGGGCCAGGAGATACGCAGTATTTT.

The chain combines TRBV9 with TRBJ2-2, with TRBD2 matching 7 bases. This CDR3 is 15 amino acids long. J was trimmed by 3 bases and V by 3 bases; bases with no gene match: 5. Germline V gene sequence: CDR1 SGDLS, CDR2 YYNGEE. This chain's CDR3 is CASSALSGDTGELFF. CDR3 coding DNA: TGTGCCAGCAGCGCCTTGAGCGGGGACACCGGGGAGCTGTTTTTT.

Here the CDR3 DNA reads TGTGCCAGTAGTATGAACACCGGGGAGCTGTTTTTT. Translating gives CASSMNTGELFF. The V gene is TRBV19, the J gene TRBJ2-2, with D uncertain. Germline V gene lookup returns CDR1 LNHDA and CDR2 SQIVND (reference sequence). Trimming took off 3 bases at V and 1 base at J, with 0 bases between the two ends. This CDR3 comprises 12 residues.

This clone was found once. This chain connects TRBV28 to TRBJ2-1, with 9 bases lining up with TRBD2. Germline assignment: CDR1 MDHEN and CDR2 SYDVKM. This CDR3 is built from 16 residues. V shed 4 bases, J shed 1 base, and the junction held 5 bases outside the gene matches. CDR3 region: CASSSLAGRSYNEQFF. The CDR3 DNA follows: TGTGCCAGCAGTTCGCTAGCGGGGAGGTCCTACAATGAGCAGTTCTTC. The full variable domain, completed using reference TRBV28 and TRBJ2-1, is DVKVTQSSRYLVKRTGEKVFLECVQDMDHENMFWYRQDPGLGLRLIYFSYDVKMKEKGDIPEGYSVSREKKERFSLILESASTNQTSMYLCASSSLAGRSYNEQFFGPGTRLTVL.

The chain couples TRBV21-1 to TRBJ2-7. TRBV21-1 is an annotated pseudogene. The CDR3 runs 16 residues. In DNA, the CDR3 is TGTGCCAGCAGCAAAACGGGACGGGGCAGCTCCTACGAGCAGTACGTC. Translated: CASSKTGRGSSYEQYV.

CDR3 DNA sequence: TGTGCCAGCAGCTTAGGAGGGGGTGTTGAAGCTTTCTTT. Protein: CASSLGGGVEAFF. The chain has TRBV7-2 and TRBJ1-1, with D perhaps TRBD1 (6 bases). Germline-derived CDR1 and CDR2 are SGHTA and FQGNSA. CDR3 length: 13 residues. V gave up 1 base and J gave up 7 bases, with 10 bases separating them. The whole variable domain, filled in from reference TRBV7-2 and TRBJ1-1, reads GAGVSQSPSNKVTEKGKDVELRCDPISGHTALYWYRQSLGQGLEFLIYFQGNSAPDKSGLPSDRFSAERTGGSVSTLTIQRTQQEDSAVYLCASSLGGGVEAFFGQGTRLTVV.

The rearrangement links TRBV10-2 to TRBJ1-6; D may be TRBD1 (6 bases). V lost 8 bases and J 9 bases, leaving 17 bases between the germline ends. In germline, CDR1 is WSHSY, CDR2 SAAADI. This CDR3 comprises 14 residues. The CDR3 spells CASAGGGWGSPLHF. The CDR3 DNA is TGCGCCAGCGCTGGGGGGGGCTGGGGTTCACCCCTCCACTTT.

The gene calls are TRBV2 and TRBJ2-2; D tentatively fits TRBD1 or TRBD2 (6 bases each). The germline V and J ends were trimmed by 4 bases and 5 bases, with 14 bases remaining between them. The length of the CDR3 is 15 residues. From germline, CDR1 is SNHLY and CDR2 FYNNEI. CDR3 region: CASSATGGRTGELFF. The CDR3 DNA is TGTGCCAGCAGTGCTACTGGGGGGCGAACCGGGGAGCTGTTTTTT.

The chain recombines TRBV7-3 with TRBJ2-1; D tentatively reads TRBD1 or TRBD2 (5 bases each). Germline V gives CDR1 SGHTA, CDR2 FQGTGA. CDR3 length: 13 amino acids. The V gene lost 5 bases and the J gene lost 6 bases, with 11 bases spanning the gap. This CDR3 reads CASSLGTLNEQFF. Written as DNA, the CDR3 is TGTGCCAGCAGCCTTGGGACCCTCAATGAGCAGTTCTTC.

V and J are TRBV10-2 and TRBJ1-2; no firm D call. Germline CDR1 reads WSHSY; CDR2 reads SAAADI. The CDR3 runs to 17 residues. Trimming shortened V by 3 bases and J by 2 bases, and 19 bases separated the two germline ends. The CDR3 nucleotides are TGCGCCAGCAGTGAAGGGCATCACGGGCGTAGAAACTATGGCTACACCTTC. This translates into CASSEGHHGRRNYGYTF.

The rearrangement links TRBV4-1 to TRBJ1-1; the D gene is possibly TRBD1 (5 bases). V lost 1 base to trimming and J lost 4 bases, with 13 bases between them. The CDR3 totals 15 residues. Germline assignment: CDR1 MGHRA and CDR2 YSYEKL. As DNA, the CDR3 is TGCGCCAGCAGCCAAGTCCCTCCAGGGATCACTGAAGCTTTCTTT. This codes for CASSQVPPGITEAFF.

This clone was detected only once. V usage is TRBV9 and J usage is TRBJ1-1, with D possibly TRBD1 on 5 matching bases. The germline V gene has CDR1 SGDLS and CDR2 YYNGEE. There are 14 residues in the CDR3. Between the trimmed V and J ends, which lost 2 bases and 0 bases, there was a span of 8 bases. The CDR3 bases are TGTGCCAGCAGCGTCCGGGGGGTGAACACTGAAGCTTTCTTT. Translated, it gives CASSVRGVNTEAFF.

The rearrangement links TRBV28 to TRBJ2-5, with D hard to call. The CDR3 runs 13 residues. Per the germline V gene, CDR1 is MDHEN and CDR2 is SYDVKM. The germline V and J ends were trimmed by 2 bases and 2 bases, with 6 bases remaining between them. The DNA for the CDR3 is TGTGCCAGCAGTTTAACAGATCAAGAGACCCAGTACTTC. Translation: CASSLTDQETQYF.

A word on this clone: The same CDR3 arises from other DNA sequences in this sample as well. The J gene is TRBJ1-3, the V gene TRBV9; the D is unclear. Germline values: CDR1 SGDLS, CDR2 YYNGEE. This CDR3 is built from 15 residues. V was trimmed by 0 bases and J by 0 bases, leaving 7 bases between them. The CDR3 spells CASSVGASSGNTIYF. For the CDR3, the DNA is TGTGCCAGCAGCGTAGGGGCTAGCTCTGGAAACACCATATATTTT.

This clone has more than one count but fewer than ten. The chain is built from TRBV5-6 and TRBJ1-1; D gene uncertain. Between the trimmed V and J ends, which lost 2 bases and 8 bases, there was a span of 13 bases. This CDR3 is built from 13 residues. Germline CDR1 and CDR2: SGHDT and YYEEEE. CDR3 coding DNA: TGTGCCAGCAGCTTAAGTGGAGTGGGGGAAGCTTTCTTT. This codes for CASSLSGVGEAFF.

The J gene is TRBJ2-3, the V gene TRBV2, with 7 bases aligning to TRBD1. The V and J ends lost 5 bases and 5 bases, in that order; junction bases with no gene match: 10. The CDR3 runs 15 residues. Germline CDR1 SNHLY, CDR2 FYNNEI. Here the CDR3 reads CASSSGQARRDTQYF. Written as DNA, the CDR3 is TGTGCCAGCAGTTCCGGACAGGCCCGCAGAGATACGCAGTATTTT.

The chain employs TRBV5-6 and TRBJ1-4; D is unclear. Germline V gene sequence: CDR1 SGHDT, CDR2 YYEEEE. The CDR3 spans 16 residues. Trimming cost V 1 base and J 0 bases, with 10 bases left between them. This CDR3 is CASSLYRTSTNEKLFF. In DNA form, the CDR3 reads TGTGCCAGCAGCTTGTATCGGACGTCAACTAATGAAAAACTGTTTTTT.

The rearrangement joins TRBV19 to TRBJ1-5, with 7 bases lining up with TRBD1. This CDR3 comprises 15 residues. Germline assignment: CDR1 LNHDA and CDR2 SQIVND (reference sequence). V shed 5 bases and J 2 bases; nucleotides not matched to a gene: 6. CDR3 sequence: CASSSIQGGNQPQHF. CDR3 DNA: TGTGCCAGTAGTTCCATCCAGGGGGGCAATCAGCCCCAGCATTTT.

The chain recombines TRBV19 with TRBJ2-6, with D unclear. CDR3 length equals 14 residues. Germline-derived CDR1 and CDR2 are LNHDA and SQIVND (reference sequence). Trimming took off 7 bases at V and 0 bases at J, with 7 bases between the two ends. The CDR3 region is CASTRTSGANVLTF. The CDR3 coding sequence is TGTGCCAGTACCCGCACCTCTGGGGCCAACGTCCTGACTTTC.

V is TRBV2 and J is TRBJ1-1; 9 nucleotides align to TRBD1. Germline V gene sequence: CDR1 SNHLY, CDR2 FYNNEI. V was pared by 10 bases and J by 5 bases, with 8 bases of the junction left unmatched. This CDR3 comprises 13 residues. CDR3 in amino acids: CATKQGARTEAFF. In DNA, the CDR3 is TGTGCCACCAAACAGGGGGCGCGAACTGAAGCTTTCTTT. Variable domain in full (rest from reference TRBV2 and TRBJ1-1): EPEVTQTPSHQVTQMGQEVILRCVPISNHLYFYWYRQILGQKVEFLVSFYNNEISEKSEIFDDQFSVERPDGSNFTLKIRSTKLEDSAMYFCATKQGARTEAFFGQGTRLTVV.

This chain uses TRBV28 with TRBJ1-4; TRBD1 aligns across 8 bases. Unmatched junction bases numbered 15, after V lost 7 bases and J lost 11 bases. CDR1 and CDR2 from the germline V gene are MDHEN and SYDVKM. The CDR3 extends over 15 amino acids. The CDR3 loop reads CASTLGGQGAGKLFF. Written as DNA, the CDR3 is TGTGCCAGCACCCTAGGAGGGCAGGGGGCGGGTAAACTGTTTTTT.

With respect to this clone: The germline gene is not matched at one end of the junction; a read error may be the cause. CDR3 amino acids: CASTPRGTKNAHF. CDR3 sequence (DNA): TGTGCCAGTACCCCGAGAGGGACAAAGAATGCTCACTTC. The chain combines TRBV19 with TRBJ1-2; perhaps TRBD1 as D (6 bases). The CDR3 runs to 13 residues. Germline V lookup: CDR1 LNHDA, CDR2 SQIVND (reference sequence).